One sample yielded the 2 T cell receptor beta chains listed below, sequenced in a study of blood T cell repertoires in COVID-19. Sequenced by immunoSEQ multiplex PCR; TCRdb stores in-frame clones only, minus some. The sample holds roughly 120,000 clones; approximately 85% are singletons and the top ten take roughly 3%. Sequencing was performed on peripheral blood. The receptors shown here come from a woman older than 75 with COVID-19, enrolled during active disease.

The chain links TRBV9 to TRBJ2-2; D call uncertain. V shed 4 bases and J shed 5 bases, with 6 bases lying between them. CDR3 length equals 12 residues. Germline CDR1 reads SGDLS; CDR2 reads YYNGEE. The CDR3 DNA reads TGTGCCAGCAGCTTAGTAACCGGGGAGCTGTTTTTT. This gives the protein CASSLVTGELFF.

In this sample, this clone turned up a few times. V and J are TRBV12-3 or TRBV12-4 and TRBJ1-2; no clear D gene. The CDR3 loop spans 13 amino acids. Deletions cut 6 bases from V and 2 bases from J, with 10 bases between. CDR3 in amino acids: CASSQVMNYGYTF. The CDR3 bases are TGTGCCAGCAGCCAGGTCATGAACTATGGCTACACCTTC.